This TCR beta chain was identified in a study of radiotherapy plus CTLA-4 blockade in lung cancer. Data came from immunoSEQ multiplex PCR; TCRdb stores just in-frame clones and leaves some out. Counted here are around 99,000 clones, around 88% occurring once; the ten biggest clones make up nearly 5%. The junction had 6 bases not matched to a gene; V was cut back by 6 bases and J by 4 bases. CDR3 length equals 15 residues. Germline V CDR1 and CDR2: MNHNY, SVGAGI (reference sequence). This clonotype was sampled from a human donor with non-small cell lung cancer that progressed on radiotherapy plus ipilimumab. This sequence joins TRBV6-6 and TRBJ2-6, with TRBD1 matching 7 bases. The sample was peripheral blood, taken from a patient treated with radiotherapy plus ipilimumab. Here the CDR3 DNA reads TGTGCCAGCAGAACGACAGGGAACGGGGCCAACGTCCTGACTTTC. Its translation is CASRTTGNGANVLTF.